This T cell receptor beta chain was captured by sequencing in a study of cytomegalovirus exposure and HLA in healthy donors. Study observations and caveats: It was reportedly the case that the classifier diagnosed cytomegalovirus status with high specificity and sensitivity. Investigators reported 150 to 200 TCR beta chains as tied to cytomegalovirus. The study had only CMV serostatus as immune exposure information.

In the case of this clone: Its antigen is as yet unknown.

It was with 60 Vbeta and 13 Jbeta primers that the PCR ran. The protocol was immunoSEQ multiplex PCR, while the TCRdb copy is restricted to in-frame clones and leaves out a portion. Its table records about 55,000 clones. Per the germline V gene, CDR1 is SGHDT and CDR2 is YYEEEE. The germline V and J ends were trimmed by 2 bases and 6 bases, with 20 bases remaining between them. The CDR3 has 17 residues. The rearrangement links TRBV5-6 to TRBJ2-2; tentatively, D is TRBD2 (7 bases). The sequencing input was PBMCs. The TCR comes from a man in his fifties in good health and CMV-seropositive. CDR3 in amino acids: CASSFFGGARRAGELFF. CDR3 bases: TGTGCCAGCAGCTTCTTTGGGGGGGCAAGGAGGGCCGGGGAGCTGTTTTTT.